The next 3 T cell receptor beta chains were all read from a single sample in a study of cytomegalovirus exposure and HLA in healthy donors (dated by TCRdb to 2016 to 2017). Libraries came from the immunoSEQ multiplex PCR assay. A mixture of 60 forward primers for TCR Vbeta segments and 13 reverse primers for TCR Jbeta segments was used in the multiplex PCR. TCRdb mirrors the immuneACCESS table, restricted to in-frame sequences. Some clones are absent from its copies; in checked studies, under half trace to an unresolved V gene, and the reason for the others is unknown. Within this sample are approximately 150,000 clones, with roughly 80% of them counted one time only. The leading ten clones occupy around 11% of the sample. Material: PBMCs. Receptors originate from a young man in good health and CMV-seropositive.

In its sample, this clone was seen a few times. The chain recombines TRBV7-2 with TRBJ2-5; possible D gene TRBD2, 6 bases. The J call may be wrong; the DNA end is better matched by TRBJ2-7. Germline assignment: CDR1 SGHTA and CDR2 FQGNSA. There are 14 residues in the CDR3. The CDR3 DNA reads TGTGCCAGCAGCCGTAGCGGACCGTTCGACGAGCAGTACTTC. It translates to CASSRSGPFDEQYF.

CDR3 sequence: CASSLTMGLAPSSYNEQFF. The CDR3 bases are TGTGCCAGCAGTTTAACAATGGGACTAGCGCCGAGCTCCTACAATGAGCAGTTCTTC. V and J are TRBV27 and TRBJ2-1; 10 bases align to TRBD2. Germline V CDR1 and CDR2: MNHEY, SMNVEV (reference sequence). V trimming: 2 bases; J trimming: 0 bases; junction bases outside the gene matches: 10. The CDR3 extends over 19 amino acids.

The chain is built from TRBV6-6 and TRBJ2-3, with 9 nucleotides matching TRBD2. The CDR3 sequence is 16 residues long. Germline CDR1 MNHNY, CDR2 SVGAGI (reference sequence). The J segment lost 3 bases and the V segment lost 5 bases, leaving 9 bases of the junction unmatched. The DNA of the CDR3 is TGTGCCAGCAGTGGCGGGACCAGCGGGAGGACAGATACGCAGTATTTT. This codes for CASSGGTSGRTDTQYF.